These T cell receptor beta chains were read from a single sample in a study of OX40 agonist ivuxolimab in advanced cancers. Measured with immunoSEQ multiplex PCR; TCRdb has only the in-frame clones, and not every one. The sample comprises tens of thousands of clones, 91% of which are singletons, and approximately 7.7% rests with the top ten. The source material was CD4+ or CD8+ T cells sorted from blood, sampled in a trial of the OX40 agonist ivuxolimab. The origin of the receptors is an adult with an advanced solid tumor such as melanoma, head and neck, liver or kidney cancer. Each CDR3 is given with its conserved first and last residue. A D gene is named only where the DNA matches it firmly. The size field is filled for only some rows; it gives once, few, many or a size class.

D gene: -; V gene: TRBV20-1; clone size: -; J gene: TRBJ2-1; CDR3 protein: CSAKFNEQFF; CDR3 DNA: TGCAGTGCTAAGTTCAATGAGCAGTTCTTC
D gene: TRBD2; V gene: TRBV6-6; clone size: -; J gene: TRBJ2-7; CDR3 protein: CASSFTLAGNGYEQYF; CDR3 DNA: TGTGCCAGCAGTTTCACACTAGCGGGAAATGGTTACGAGCAGTACTTC
D gene: -; V gene: TRBV27; clone size: -; J gene: TRBJ1-4; CDR3 protein: CASSPRVTTNEKLFF; CDR3 DNA: TGTGCCAGCAGTCCCCGGGTCACAACTAATGAAAAACTGTTTTTT
D gene: TRBD1; V gene: TRBV9; clone size: -; J gene: TRBJ1-6; CDR3 protein: CASSVAGGGYNSPLHF; CDR3 DNA: TGTGCCAGCAGCGTAGCAGGGGGAGGGTATAATTCACCCCTCCACTTT
D gene: TRBD2; V gene: TRBV18; clone size: once; J gene: TRBJ2-3; CDR3 protein: CASSPPVGAGGLTQYF; CDR3 DNA: TGTGCCAGCTCACCACCGGTCGGGGCGGGAGGTTTGACGCAGTATTTT
D gene: -; V gene: TRBV19; clone size: -; J gene: TRBJ2-5; CDR3 protein: CASSTLPRDRGYQETQYF; CDR3 DNA: TGTGCCAGTAGTACCCTACCCCGGGACCGAGGATACCAAGAGACCCAGTACTTC
D gene: -; V gene: TRBV10-3; clone size: -; J gene: TRBJ2-3; CDR3 protein: CAISEPRSDTQYF; CDR3 DNA: TGTGCCATCAGCGAACCCCGTTCAGATACGCAGTATTTT
D gene: -; V gene: TRBV30; clone size: -; J gene: TRBJ1-2; CDR3 protein: CAWSVARGSYGYTF; CDR3 DNA: TGTGCCTGGAGTGTAGCTAGGGGGTCCTATGGCTACACCTTC
D gene: -; V gene: TRBV27; clone size: -; J gene: TRBJ2-7; CDR3 protein: CASSLIFYEQYF; CDR3 DNA: TGTGCCAGCAGTTTAATTTTCTACGAGCAGTACTTC
D gene: -; V gene: TRBV4-2; clone size: -; J gene: TRBJ2-2; CDR3 protein: CASSQTADLRELFF; CDR3 DNA: TGTGCCAGCAGCCAGACCGCGGATCTCCGGGAGCTGTTTTTT
D gene: -; V gene: TRBV5-1; clone size: -; J gene: TRBJ2-5; CDR3 protein: CASSLGQYQETQYF; CDR3 DNA: TGCGCCAGCAGCTTGGGACAGTACCAAGAGACCCAGTACTTC
D gene: TRBD2; V gene: TRBV27; clone size: -; J gene: TRBJ2-7; CDR3 protein: CASSRRGTSGSYEQYF; CDR3 DNA: TGTGCCAGCAGCAGGAGAGGGACTAGCGGGAGCTACGAGCAGTACTTC